Below, one TCR beta chain is given with its context. The antigen this receptor binds is unknown. No quality values exist for individual bases; no much larger clone is one base distant. These data come from a study of cytomegalovirus exposure and HLA in healthy donors (dated by TCRdb to about 2017). General notes on the study: In an earlier analysis of some 610 of the donors, about 260 Gb of sequence data and 120 million or so unique TCR beta sequences from about 190 million T cells were reported. An early release covering just under 650 HLA-typed donors comprised approximately 290 gigabases of sequencing data and tens of millions of unique TCR sequences. Of the approximately 400 genotyped donors, over 65% fell in the genetic ancestry cluster associated with self-reported Caucasian donors. The study aimed to test whether cataloging public T cell receptors could reveal signatures of past pathogen exposure. The T cell repertoires of 670 or so subjects were profiled by immunosequencing and related to cytomegalovirus serostatus. A separate validation cohort of roughly 110 different subjects was used in addition to the approximately 640-subject first cohort. High-throughput TCR immunosequencing, statistical association of individual TCRs with disease status, and machine learning were combined to predict cytomegalovirus infection status. To study patterns of TCR occurrence, a later analysis re-analyzed previously published TCR beta repertoires from more than 550 donors and added high-resolution HLA genotyping. Rather than using new phenotypic data, the later analysis identified candidate immune exposures from TCR beta sequences and from how often those sequences occurred across donors. To decide whether each TCR beta V gene segment behaved as functional or pseudogenic, an earlier analysis of some 600 of the donors relied on high-throughput TCR beta sequencing. Donor age, sex, ethnicity and CMV serostatus were compiled together with the repertoire data. A later genetic analysis took genome-wide SNP genotypes for about 65% of the roughly 670 donors and used that subset as a discovery cohort. Every discovery cohort repertoire had been produced on one sequencing platform. HLA typing included class I and class II loci at four-digit resolution. Typing coverage differed by locus: A, B, C, DRB1 and DQB1 were typed in roughly 620-630 donors, DQA1 in 522, DPA1 in approximately 600, and DPB1 in 400 to 480. Roughly five DR-DQ haplotypes were treated as single units for association and clustering because of strong linkage in the cohort. On average, approximately 250,000 unique TCR beta nucleotide sequences were sequenced per donor among 398 genotyped donors of the cohort, with roughly 20% of those sequences being non-productive.

Summary of the overall study and its limitations: Correlated functional status among segregating V segments might reflect linkage disequilibrium, but an unknown experimental factor could not be ruled out. A later genetic analysis reported fewer N-insertions in productive TCRs among donors in an Asian-associated ancestry cluster than the roughly 640-donor mean. At a false discovery rate of 0.05, a later analysis linked around 15,000 TCR beta sequences to specific HLA alleles. In a later analysis, HLA-associated TCR beta chains showed more clonal expansion and lower generation probabilities than non-associated chains that were equally common. This cohort had only TCR beta chains sequenced, and the lack of alpha or paired-chain data limited which features could be detected. In an earlier analysis of about 550 of the donors, most TCR beta V segments were observed in productive rearrangements about 87% or about 30% of the time, broadly matching IMGT annotations. An association between a missense DCLRE1C variant and V-gene and J-gene trimming of TCR beta chains was found in a later genetic analysis and replicated in an independent cohort. A later analysis found that TCR association rates varied across HLA loci, with DRB1 alleles showing the most associated TCRs and HLA-C alleles the fewest. Because HLA typing was unavailable for some donors at each locus, only the typed subset was used in association tests. According to the authors, the approach could potentially be generalized to other disease states and immunological phenotypes. The 87-base-pair reads could not distinguish some IMGT-functional V segments, including TRBV6-2 and TRBV6-3, so those segments were excluded. While some public TCRs were present in many individuals, most TCR sequences turned up only very rarely across donors. Roughly 15 rarely observed V segments, including chromosome 9 orphons, were excluded from the earlier analysis of some 590 of the donors because counts were too low. A few of the identified cytomegalovirus-associated TCR beta chains were confirmed in vitro to be specific for cytomegalovirus antigens. When HLA alleles, especially DR and DQ, strongly co-occurred, TCR associations were difficult to assign to individual alleles. In the study, approximately 160 TCR beta chains were listed as associated with cytomegalovirus. A further reported finding was that TCR beta sequences accurately predicted the HLA-A and HLA-B alleles for most subjects in the first cohort. Most CMV-associated TCR beta chains appeared to be HLA-restricted in a later analysis, and the HLA associations seemed to be driven largely by CMV exposure. Sequencing depth was assumed to be roughly uniform across donors in the presence/absence analyses, though that assumption may not hold. Immune exposure information for the cohort was limited to CMV serostatus. A group of highly shared sequence variants was considered likely to be a technical artifact of the sequencing pipeline. According to a later analysis, parvovirus B19, influenza, CMV and Epstein-Barr virus appeared linked to several top co-occurrence clusters. Cytomegalovirus status was reported to be diagnosed by the classifier with high specificity and sensitivity in both the original and validation cohorts.

From the cysteine through the phenylalanine, the CDR3 covers 15 amino acids. The entry retains the CDR3 DNA only, 45 bases that are in frame from base 1. Relative to germline, V is missing 2 bases and J is missing 4 bases, with 5 bases of the junction outside any gene match. In the germline V gene, CDR1 corresponds to MNHEY and CDR2 to SVGAGI. The library was prepared using the immunoSEQ multiplex PCR assay. The multiplex PCR relied on a mix of 60 forward primers for TCR Vbeta segments and 13 reverse primers for TCR Jbeta segments. A multiplex PCR assay on genomic DNA amplified the CDR3 region of rearranged TCR beta genes. The Illumina HiSeq System was used to sequence the amplified TCR beta libraries as 87-base-pair reads. As for the authors' bioinformatics: In a later analysis, tens of millions of unique TCR beta chains were counted across the 666 repertoires, and roughly 9.9 million of these chains were shared by at least two donors. Raw reads were error-corrected and collapsed into unique sequences by a nearest-neighbor algorithm in which closely related sequences were merged to remove PCR and sequencing errors. V, D and J gene segments were assigned by aligning CDR3 sequences to IMGT reference sequences. For a sequence to be retained, a match of at least six nucleotides was required to both a V gene segment and a J gene segment. A rearrangement was called productive if the CDR3 had no stop codons and remained in frame with V and J, and every other rearrangement was called non-productive. CDR3 was defined according to IMGT convention as the region running from the second conserved V-encoded cysteine to the conserved J-encoded phenylalanine. The earlier analysis of roughly 590 of the donors excluded any sequence lacking an unambiguous match to a single V gene segment. In an earlier analysis of about 590 of the donors, a V segment was called functional when productive rearrangements were above 56.7%, and segregating when the standard deviation between donors exceeded 5%. A statistical classification framework was built for diagnosing cytomegalovirus status from the catalog of TCR beta chain sequences. In a later analysis, TCR nucleotide sequences were compared against IMGT/GENE-DB human TR gene sequences so that V and J genes could be assigned. Using the TCRdist pipeline, a later analysis assigned CDR3 sequences along with most-parsimonious VDJ recombination scenarios. In a later analysis, each TCR beta chain was defined by its CDR3 amino acid sequence together with its V-gene family, and reads lacking a unique V-gene family were excluded. In a later analysis, around 600 highly shared, low-generation-probability nucleotide sequences were removed to address suspected cross-contamination and a sequencing artifact. For each public chain, a later analysis derived a clonal expansion index from normalized ranks of inferred template counts within each repertoire. In a later analysis, generation probabilities were computed with a VDJ recombination model fitted to out-of-frame rearrangements, and the resulting probabilities were checked against IGoR. In a later analysis, TCR-TCR, TCR-HLA and TCR-CMV co-occurrence was scored with hypergeometric tests, and a repertoire-size bias correction was applied to TCR pairs. In a later analysis, false discovery rates were estimated by permuting HLA or CMV assignments 20 times. In a later analysis, co-occurring TCRs were grouped using DBSCAN, with TCRdist sequence similarity added in when clustering inside HLA-allele-positive subsets. Co-occurrence clustering excluded repertoires with fewer than 30,000 or more than 120,000 public chains, plus five with anomalous nucleotide sharing. TCRdb took this table from immuneACCESS and kept in-frame rearrangements with V and J called. Such tables lack part of the clones; where checked against another copy, unresolved V genes explain under half of the gap, and the rest is unexplained. V, J and clone size derive from that table, while D and trimming were established from the DNA sequence. This sample gives about 130,000 clones in total; over 65% of them show up just once. The ten largest clones represent around 19% of the sample.

In total, approximately 700 healthy bone marrow donors made up the cohort. Cohort members were all nominally healthy when sampled, although unrecorded immune exposures were likely present. The donor was CMV seropositive and belonged to the group of a few hundred seropositive cohort members. A peripheral blood sample was collected from each donor, and TCR beta sequencing was performed on peripheral blood mononuclear cells. Genomic DNA was extracted from the blood cell samples with the Qiagen DNeasy Blood Extraction Kit. The rearrangement combines TRBV6-5 with TRBJ2-7; 10 central nucleotides agree with TRBD2. Sequences were obtained from PBMCs. The sequence came from a man aged 18 to 35 in good health and CMV-seropositive. The CDR3 in this case is CASSYASGGPYEQYF. The nucleotides are TGTGCCAGCAGTTACGCTAGCGGGGGCCCGTACGAGCAGTACTTC.